The rows below give T cell receptor beta chains drawn from one sample of a study of blood T cell repertoires in COVID-19. Libraries were prepared by immunoSEQ multiplex PCR; TCRdb keeps only in-frame clonotypes and omits some of them. The data show 85,000 to 95,000 clones, roughly 70% seen once. Input material: peripheral blood. The receptors shown here come from a woman older than 75 with acute or convalescent COVID-19. Each CDR3 is given with its conserved first and last residue. A D gene is named only where the DNA matches it firmly. Clone size appears in some rows only: once, few, many, or a class for an expanded clone.

d_gene,v_gene,j_gene,abundance,CDR3nt,CDR3aa
NA,TRBV19,TRBJ2-7,few,TGTGCCAGTAGTACGGGGATTACCTACGAGCAGTACTTC,CASSTGITYEQYF
TRBD1,TRBV7-2,TRBJ1-4,NA,TGTGCCAGCAGCTTCAACCGACAGGGGGAAAAACTGTTTTTT,CASSFNRQGEKLFF
NA,TRBV9,TRBJ1-6,NA,TGTGCCAGCAGCGTAGGGCAGGGAAGTTCACCCCTCCACTTT,CASSVGQGSSPLHF
NA,TRBV6-6,TRBJ1-3,few,TGTGCCAGCAGTTACGGAGGGGACACCATATATTTT,CASSYGGDTIYF
NA,TRBV11-3,TRBJ2-1,NA,TGTGCCAGCAGCTTAGACAGTTACAATGAGCAGTTCTTC,CASSLDSYNEQFF
NA,TRBV6-5,TRBJ2-2,few,TGTGCCAGCACCTCCGGGGGCACCGGGGAGCTGTTTTTT,CASTSGGTGELFF
TRBD2,TRBV18,TRBJ2-2,NA,TGTGCCAGCTCACCCCTAGCGGGTACACTAGGCACCGGGGAGCTGTTTTTT,CASSPLAGTLGTGELFF
NA,TRBV19,TRBJ2-5,NA,TGTGCCAGTAGTATGTGGCGGGAGACCCAGTACTTC,CASSMWRETQYF
TRBD1,TRBV5-5,TRBJ2-6,NA,TGTGCCAGCAGGGCTACAGGGGCTGGGGCCAACGTCCTGACTTTC,CASRATGAGANVLTF
NA,TRBV5-4,TRBJ2-3,many,TGTGCCAGCAGGCGGGACTTTGCTAGCACAGATACGCAGTATTTT,CASRRDFASTDTQYF
NA,TRBV6-5,TRBJ1-1,few,TGTGCCAGCAGGCCACCAGGCGGGAGGGACACTGAAGCTTTCTTT,CASRPPGGRDTEAFF
NA,TRBV5-4,TRBJ2-1,NA,TGTGCCAGCAGCTGGGAGGGGGATGAGCAGTTCTTC,CASSWEGDEQFF
NA,TRBV29-1,TRBJ1-2,NA,TGCAGCTCTAGCTCAGAGTATGGCTACACCTTC,CSSSSEYGYTF
NA,TRBV3-1/TRBV3-2,TRBJ1-5,NA,TGTGCCAGCAGCCAAGATTCCGGGGGCAATCAGCCCCAGCATTTT,CASSQDSGGNQPQHF